At least ten counts were recorded for the clone carrying this T cell receptor beta chain. CDR3 length equals 14 residues. V was trimmed by 3 bases and J by 2 bases, leaving 8 bases between them. This sample is drawn from a study of T cell repertoires in cytomegalovirus infection. MiXCR, applied by TCRdb to the reads, yields one record per CDR3 protein. The sample records approximately 500,000 distinct CDR3 sequences, approximately 16% being singletons. This clonotype was sampled from a human donor in good health (CMV status not recorded). Some clones in this sample may be carry-over from other donors' samples. The sample was CD8+ T cells from PBMCs. The chain recombines TRBV12-3 or TRBV12-4 with TRBJ1-5; D unclear. CDR3: CASSFGSGNQPQHF. The CDR3 DNA reads TGTGCCAGCAGTTTTGGGTCGGGCAATCAGCCCCAGCATTTT.